This is a list of T cell receptor beta chains from one sample in a study of technical replicates of blood from a handful of donors. Profiled with immunoSEQ multiplex PCR; TCRdb holds only in-frame clones, not every one. The sample has 66,000 or so clones, roughly 90% seen once. Sequencing used PBMCs. All receptors come from a human donor in good health. Some clones in this sample may be carry-over from other donors' samples. Both conserved end residues are part of each CDR3. The order of the fields is V gene, D gene, J gene, clone size, CDR3 protein, CDR3 DNA. D genes are given only for firm matches. The size field is filled for only some rows; it gives once, few, many or a size class.

TRBV7-9,NA,TRBJ1-5,NA,CASSSPGGQPQHF,TGTGCCAGCAGCTCCCCGGGGGGTCAGCCCCAGCATTTT
TRBV7-3,TRBD1,TRBJ2-4,NA,CASSRDSPPSIQYF,TGTGCCAGCAGCAGGGACAGCCCCCCGTCCATTCAGTACTTC
TRBV5-1,TRBD1,TRBJ2-7,NA,CASSLGTGKGSYEQYF,TGCGCCAGCAGCTTAGGGACAGGGAAAGGGTCCTACGAGCAGTACTTC
TRBV7-9,NA,TRBJ1-6,few,CASSLASPVGGSPLHF,TGTGCCAGCAGCTTAGCTTCTCCCGTGGGGGGTTCACCCCTCCACTTT
TRBV2,TRBD2,TRBJ2-7,NA,CASREGTSGILYF,TGTGCCAGCAGGGAAGGGACTAGCGGGATTCTGTACTTC
TRBV5-1,TRBD2,TRBJ2-7,NA,CASSLGLAGASEQYF,TGCGCCAGCAGCTTGGGGCTAGCGGGGGCGAGCGAGCAGTACTTC
TRBV2,NA,TRBJ2-3,NA,CATPTGFPADTQYF,TGTGCCACCCCAACAGGCTTCCCCGCAGATACGCAGTATTTT
TRBV7-2,TRBD1,TRBJ1-2,NA,CALRQGAYGYTF,TGTGCCCTCCGACAGGGGGCGTATGGCTACACCTTC
TRBV12-5,NA,TRBJ2-5,NA,CASGSSRQTETQYF,TGTGCTAGTGGTTCCTCTCGACAGACAGAGACCCAGTACTTC
TRBV4-2,NA,TRBJ1-4,NA,CASSQGIRTFDATNEKLFF,TGTGCCAGCAGCCAAGGGATACGGACTTTCGACGCAACTAATGAAAAACTGTTTTTT
TRBV19,NA,TRBJ1-1,NA,CASSVTQTGNTEAFF,TGTGCCAGTAGCGTTACACAGACAGGGAACACTGAAGCTTTCTTT
TRBV11-2,NA,TRBJ1-2,NA,CASSSVRDNNYGYTF,TGTGCCAGCAGTTCTGTCCGGGACAATAACTATGGCTACACCTTC
TRBV5-5,TRBD1,TRBJ1-1,NA,CASRTGDTEAFF,TGTGCCAGCAGGACAGGGGACACTGAAGCTTTCTTT
TRBV7-2,TRBD1,TRBJ2-5,NA,CASSPMDRDKETQYF,TGTGCCAGCAGCCCGATGGACAGGGACAAAGAGACCCAGTACTTC